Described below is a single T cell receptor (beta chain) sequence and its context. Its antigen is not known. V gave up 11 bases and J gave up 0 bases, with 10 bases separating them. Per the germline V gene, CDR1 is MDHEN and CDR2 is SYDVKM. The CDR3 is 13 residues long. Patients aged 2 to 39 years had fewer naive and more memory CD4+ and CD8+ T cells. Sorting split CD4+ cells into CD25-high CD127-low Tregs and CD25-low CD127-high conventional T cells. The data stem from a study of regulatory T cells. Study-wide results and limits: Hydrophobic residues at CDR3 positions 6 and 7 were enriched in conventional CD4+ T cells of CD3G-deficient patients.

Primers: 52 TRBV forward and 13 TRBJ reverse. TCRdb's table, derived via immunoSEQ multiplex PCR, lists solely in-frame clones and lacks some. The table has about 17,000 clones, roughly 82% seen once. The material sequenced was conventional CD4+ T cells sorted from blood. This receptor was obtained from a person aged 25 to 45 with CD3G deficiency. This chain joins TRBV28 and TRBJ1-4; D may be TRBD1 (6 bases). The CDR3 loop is CAGQRATNEKLFF. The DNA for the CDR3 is TGTGCCGGACAGCGGGCAACTAATGAAAAACTGTTTTTT.